This T cell receptor beta chain is drawn from a study of early T cells in non-severe SARS-CoV-2 infection. Study in general: With bulk RNA from unsorted whole blood as input, sequencing yielded unpaired chains. Points from the study as a whole: In VDJdb matching, anti-spike CD8 responses were favored while private and CD4 specificities went missing.

Points on this clonotype: Antigen unknown.

Attachment of unique molecular identifiers to individual cDNA molecules was performed. TCRdb itself ran the 5' RACE reads through MiXCR, one entry per CDR3 protein. The data show about 77,000 distinct CDR3 sequences, less than 20% seen once. Germline V gives CDR1 MGHRA, CDR2 YSYEKL. Between the trimmed V and J ends, which lost 0 bases and 9 bases, there was a span of 15 bases. The CDR3 extends over 15 amino acids. Sequencing was performed on whole blood. The chain employs TRBV4-1 and TRBJ1-3; TRBD1 might be the D (5 bases). This TCR was recovered from an adult who was a healthcare worker with PCR-confirmed SARS-CoV-2 infection or an uninfected control (not recorded which). The CDR3 nucleotides read TGCGCCAGCAGCCAAGAACCCAGGGCCCAGGCCACCATATATTTT. Translated: CASSQEPRAQATIYF.